The 27 T cell receptor beta chains below all came from one sample that was sequenced in a study of blood T cells in healthy people across ages. Sample-barcoded 5' priming and a J-beta primer mix drove a second PCR of 7 to 11 cycles. One entry per CDR3 protein results from TCRdb running MiXCR on the 5' RACE reads. The table lists 700,000 to 1,000,000 distinct CDR3 sequences, around 43% of them singletons, with under 20% in the top ten. The sequenced sample was blood. These TCRs come from a man in his fifties or sixties in good health.

This clonotype was seen only a few times. CDR3 nucleotides: TGCAGCGTTGAAGGTACAGGGACCGAGACCCAGTACTTC. Its protein is CSVEGTGTETQYF. The chain recombines TRBV29-1 with TRBJ2-5, with D perhaps TRBD1 (6 bases). V was cut by 1 base and J by 5 bases, with 11 bases left in between. CDR1 and CDR2 from the germline V gene are SQVTM and ANQGSEA. This CDR3 comprises 13 residues. The full variable domain, its missing parts supplied by reference TRBV29-1 and TRBJ2-5, is SAVISQKPSRDICQRGTSLTIQCQVDSQVTMMFWYRQQPGQSLTLIATANQGSEATYESGFVIDKFPISRPNLTFSTLTVSNMSPEDSSIYLCSVEGTGTETQYFGPGTRLLVL.

This sequence joins TRBV4-1 and TRBJ2-7, with 8 bases that match TRBD1. Germline values: CDR1 MGHRA, CDR2 YSYEKL. This CDR3 spans 16 amino acids. Germline trimming cut 4 bases from V and 1 base from J; bases unmatched to any gene: 9. The CDR3 sequence: CASSRYKGDRSYEQYF. The CDR3, as DNA: TGCGCCAGCAGCCGTTATAAGGGGGACAGGTCCTACGAGCAGTACTTC.

This chain connects TRBV7-2 to TRBJ2-7; D call uncertain. The germline V gene encodes CDR1 SGHTA and CDR2 FQGNSA. V shed 1 base and J shed 1 base, with 8 bases lying between them. CDR3 length equals 14 residues. For the CDR3, the DNA is TGTGCCAGCAGCTTAGATCAGACGTCCTACGAGCAGTACTTC. It translates to CASSLDQTSYEQYF.

The chain couples TRBV9 to TRBJ2-7, with D perhaps TRBD1 (5 bases). V lost 0 bases and J 0 bases, leaving 10 bases between the germline ends. The CDR3 runs to 15 residues. Per the germline V gene, CDR1 is SGDLS and CDR2 is YYNGEE. Written as DNA, the CDR3 is TGTGCCAGCAGCGTAGGACAGCAAGTCTCCTACGAGCAGTACTTC. It encodes CASSVGQQVSYEQYF.

The chain carries TRBV4-1 and TRBJ2-5; 11 bases agree with TRBD1. TRBJ2-7 matches the DNA end more closely, so the J call is doubtful. The germline V gene encodes CDR1 MGHRA and CDR2 YSYEKL. This CDR3 has 15 amino acids. CDR3 in amino acids: CASSQDHGTGGEQYF. The CDR3, as DNA: TGCGCCAGCAGCCAAGACCACGGGACAGGGGGCGAGCAGTACTTC.

Concerning this clonotype: A read error is possible here, since a much larger clone lies one base away. The CDR3 DNA is TGCAGTGCTAGGGAGGATCCGCGTGGGATCCAGTACTTC. Protein product: CSAREDPRGIQYF. The chain couples TRBV20-1 to TRBJ2-5; D may be TRBD2 (5 bases). The CDR3 extends over 13 amino acids. V shed 3 bases and J shed 10 bases, with 18 bases lying between them. CDR1 DFQATT and CDR2 SNEGSKA come from the germline V gene (reference sequence).

As for this clonotype: The germline gene is not matched at one end of the junction; a read error may be the cause. The gene calls are TRBV4-1 and TRBJ2-1, with no clear D. This CDR3 contains 15 residues. Germline values: CDR1 MGHRA, CDR2 YSYEKL. The CDR3 region has the DNA TGCGCCAGCAGCCAAGGAACGGATTCCTCCAATGAGCAGTTCTTC. Amino acid sequence: CASSQGTDSSNEQFF.

This clonotype was counted ten times or more. The chain is built from TRBV6-1 and TRBJ2-7; 7 bases line up with TRBD1. The ends lost 8 bases at V and 5 bases at J; junction bases unmatched: 6. The CDR3 spans 12 residues. Germline V lookup: CDR1 MNHNS, CDR2 SASEGT. The CDR3 DNA reads TGTGCCAGCTTCGACAGGGTTAACGAGCAGTACTTC. Amino acid sequence: CASFDRVNEQYF.

The V and J genes are TRBV30 and TRBJ1-5; 7 nucleotides match TRBD1. The CDR3 is 14 amino acids. The junction had 5 bases not matched to a gene; V was cut back by 5 bases and J by 1 base. CDR1 and CDR2 (germline): GTSNPN, SVGIG (reference sequence). The CDR3 here is CAWGPGQSNQPQHF. As DNA, the CDR3 is TGTGCCTGGGGCCCGGGACAGAGCAATCAGCCCCAGCATTTT.

In this sample, this clonotype turned up a few times. The V call is TRBV5-1, the J call TRBJ2-3; D gene uncertain. V shed 0 bases and J shed 0 bases, with 20 bases lying between them. CDR1 is SGHRS and CDR2 is YFSETQ in the germline V gene. The CDR3 extends over 19 amino acids. CDR3 nucleotide sequence: TGCGCCAGCAGCTTGGGTGAAGGCCTTTCGACTCCTAGCACAGATACGCAGTATTTT. This translates into CASSLGEGLSTPSTDTQYF.

This chain connects TRBV10-3 to TRBJ2-7, with D perhaps being TRBD1 or TRBD2 (5 bases each). Germline-derived CDR1 and CDR2 are ENHRY and SYGVKD. The CDR3 length is 15 residues. Trimming shortened V by 6 bases and J by 5 bases, and 20 bases separated the two germline ends. The CDR3 spells CAISERQGGTHEQYF. CDR3 in DNA: TGTGCCATCAGCGAACGGCAGGGTGGGACCCACGAGCAGTACTTC.

This clonotype was seen a few times. The chain has TRBV20-1 and TRBJ2-7; the D gene is possibly TRBD2 (6 bases). The V end was cut by 3 bases, the J end by 4 bases, with 25 bases between. Germline V gives CDR1 DFQATT, CDR2 SNEGSKA (reference sequence). CDR3 size: 17 residues. This CDR3 reads CSASGGSPGRERYEQYF. The CDR3 region has the DNA TGCAGTGCTAGTGGAGGGTCTCCAGGGCGTGAGCGATACGAGCAGTACTTC.

The chain combines TRBV6-1 with TRBJ2-7; no clear D gene. Germline V CDR1 and CDR2: MNHNS, SASEGT. There are 16 residues in the CDR3. With 0 bases removed from V and 4 bases from J, the gap between germline ends came to 16 bases. CDR3 region: CASSEAVSGFAYEQYF. The CDR3 bases are TGTGCCAGCAGTGAAGCGGTTTCTGGCTTTGCGTACGAGCAGTACTTC.

This clonotype was picked up a small number of times. V and J are TRBV14 and TRBJ1-1; the D gene is possibly TRBD1 (6 bases). V was pared by 0 bases and J by 0 bases, with 8 bases between. This CDR3 is 15 amino acids long. CDR1 and CDR2 from the germline V gene are SGHDN and FVKESK. The CDR3 reads CASSQDRGLNTEAFF. CDR3 DNA: TGTGCCAGCAGCCAAGACAGGGGACTGAACACTGAAGCTTTCTTT.

This clonotype has ten or more counts. The V call is TRBV20-1, the J call TRBJ2-5; 10 nucleotides align to TRBD2. The CDR3 consists of 16 residues. From germline, CDR1 is DFQATT and CDR2 SNEGSKA (reference sequence). J was trimmed by 3 bases and V by 1 base; bases with no gene match: 8. The CDR3 region is CSARGRASGGKETQYF. CDR3 coding DNA: TGCAGTGCTAGAGGGAGAGCTAGCGGGGGCAAAGAGACCCAGTACTTC.

This chain uses TRBV20-1 with TRBJ1-4; D is unclear. Germline V CDR1 and CDR2: DFQATT, SNEGSKA (reference sequence). The CDR3 length is 15 residues. Trimming pared 0 bases from V and 1 base from J, leaving 9 bases between. CDR3: CSARDLSRTNEKLFF. The CDR3 DNA sequence: TGCAGTGCTAGAGATCTTTCCAGAACTAATGAAAAACTGTTTTTT.

The chain carries TRBV5-1 and TRBJ2-1; D gene ambiguous. The CDR3 is 14 residues long. V was pared by 0 bases and J by 6 bases, with 10 bases between. In germline, CDR1 is SGHRS, CDR2 YFSETQ. The CDR3 DNA reads as TGCGCCAGCAGCTTGGCCATAGGCCCCAATGAGCAGTTCTTC. Its protein is CASSLAIGPNEQFF.

V is TRBV12-3 or TRBV12-4 and J is TRBJ1-5; D gene unclear. V was trimmed by 2 bases and J by 1 base, leaving 9 bases between them. The CDR3 length is 15 residues. CDR3 region: CASSLRGISNQPQHF. The CDR3 DNA sequence: TGTGCCAGCAGTTTACGAGGGATCAGCAATCAGCCCCAGCATTTT.

The V gene is TRBV9, the J gene TRBJ2-7, with 8 bases identical to TRBD2. CDR1 is SGDLS, CDR2 YYNGEE, per germline. Trimming at V came to 3 bases and at J to 7 bases, leaving 18 bases not matched to a gene. The CDR3 extends over 17 amino acids. The CDR3 sequence: CASSARTSGGTLNEQYF. For the CDR3, the DNA is TGTGCCAGCAGCGCCCGTACGAGCGGGGGCACATTAAATGAGCAGTACTTC.

The gene calls are TRBV15 and TRBJ2-7, with 7 bases matching TRBD1. The DNA end favors TRBJ2-5, so the J call may be wrong. CDR1 is LNHNV, CDR2 YYDKDF, per germline (reference sequence). The CDR3 has 17 residues. CDR3 bases: TGTGCCACCAGCGATAGAAACCGGACAGGCACGAGGGAGACCCAGTACTTC. This encodes CATSDRNRTGTRETQYF.

The chain carries TRBV4-1 and TRBJ2-1; D uncertain. CDR3 length equals 13 residues. The V end was cut by 0 bases, the J end by 5 bases, with 5 bases between. Germline lookup yields CDR1 MGHRA and CDR2 YSYEKL. CDR3 sequence: CASSQETHNEQFF. The CDR3 coding sequence is TGCGCCAGCAGCCAAGAAACCCACAATGAGCAGTTCTTC.

On this clonotype itself: This may be a read error: a much more frequent sequence differs by one nucleotide. This chain connects TRBV7-2 to TRBJ2-1; TRBD1 or TRBD2 may be the D gene (6 bases each). The V end was cut by 0 bases, the J end by 5 bases, with 11 bases between. This CDR3 spans 15 amino acids. Germline assignment: CDR1 SGHTA and CDR2 FQGNSA. The CDR3 loop is CASSLATGADNEQFF. The CDR3 DNA reads TGTGCCAGCAGCTTAGCTACGGGGGCCGACAATGAGCAGTTCTTC.

There are a few counts of this clonotype. This chain links TRBV7-2 with TRBJ2-5; no clear D gene. CDR3 length: 13 residues. V dropped 11 bases and J dropped 0 bases, with 13 bases sitting between them. Germline lookup yields CDR1 SGHTA and CDR2 FQGNSA. Here the CDR3 reads CASSSANQETQYF. CDR3 sequence (DNA): TGTGCCTCCTCAAGCGCCAACCAAGAGACCCAGTACTTC.

The V and J genes are TRBV28 and TRBJ1-2; the D is unclear. Trimming took 5 bases from V and 7 from J, leaving 11 bases between them. The CDR3 is 12 amino acids. The V gene's germline CDR1 is MDHEN and CDR2 SYDVKM. CDR3 DNA: TGTGCCAGCAGTCCCCTGCTAAGTGGCTACACCTTC. It encodes CASSPLLSGYTF.

The chain links TRBV7-2 to TRBJ1-1, with D possibly being TRBD1 (6 bases). Germline CDR1 reads SGHTA; CDR2 reads FQGNSA. The CDR3 spans 16 residues. V lost 5 bases and J 5 bases, leaving 21 bases between the germline ends. The CDR3 region is CASSVDRGGASTEAFF. Here the CDR3 DNA reads TGTGCCAGCAGCGTAGATCGGGGGGGCGCGTCTACTGAAGCTTTCTTT.

This sequence joins TRBV12-3 or TRBV12-4 and TRBJ2-1, with D possibly matching TRBD1 (5 bases). Trimming cost V 5 bases and J 10 bases, with 15 bases left between them. The CDR3 is 13 amino acids. DNA for the CDR3: TGTGCCAGCAGTAACGGACACGTCTACGAGCAGTTCTTC. Protein sequence: CASSNGHVYEQFF.

The gene calls are TRBV9 and TRBJ2-7; 10 bases map to TRBD1. Germline assignment: CDR1 SGDLS and CDR2 YYNGEE. After removal of 4 bases from V and 7 bases from J, the junction contained 11 bases not matched to a gene. CDR3 size: 15 residues. The CDR3 region has the DNA TGTGCCAGCAGCACCGGGGGACAGGGGACTGGTGAGCAGTACTTC. It is translated as CASSTGGQGTGEQYF.